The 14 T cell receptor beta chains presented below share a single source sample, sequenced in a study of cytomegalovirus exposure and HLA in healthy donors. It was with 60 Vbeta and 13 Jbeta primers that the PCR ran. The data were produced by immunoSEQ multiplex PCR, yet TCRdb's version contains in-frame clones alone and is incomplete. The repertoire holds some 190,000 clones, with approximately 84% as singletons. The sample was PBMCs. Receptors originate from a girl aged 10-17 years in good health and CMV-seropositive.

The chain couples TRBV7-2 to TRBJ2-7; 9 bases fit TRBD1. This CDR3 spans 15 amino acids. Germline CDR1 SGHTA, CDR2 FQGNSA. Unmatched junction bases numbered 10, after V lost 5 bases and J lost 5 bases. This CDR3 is CASSGGPGQGDEQYF. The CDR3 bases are TGTGCCAGCAGCGGTGGTCCGGGACAGGGAGACGAGCAGTACTTC. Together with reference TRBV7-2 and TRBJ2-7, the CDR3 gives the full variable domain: GAGVSQSPSNKVTEKGKDVELRCDPISGHTALYWYRQSLGQGLEFLIYFQGNSAPDKSGLPSDRFSAERTGGSVSTLTIQRTQQEDSAVYLCASSGGPGQGDEQYFGPGTRLTVT.

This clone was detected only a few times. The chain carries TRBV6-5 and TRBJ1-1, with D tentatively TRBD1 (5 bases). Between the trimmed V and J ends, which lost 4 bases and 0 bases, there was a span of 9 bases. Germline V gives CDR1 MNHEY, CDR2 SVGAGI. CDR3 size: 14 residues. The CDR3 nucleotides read TGTGCCAGCAGTTGGGGGAGGGTGAACACTGAAGCTTTCTTT. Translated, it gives CASSWGRVNTEAFF.

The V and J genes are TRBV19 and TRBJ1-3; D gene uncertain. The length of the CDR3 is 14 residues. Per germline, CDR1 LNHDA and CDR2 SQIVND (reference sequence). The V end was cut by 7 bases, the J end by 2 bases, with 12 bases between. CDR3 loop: CASNPGSAGNTIYF. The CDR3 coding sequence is TGTGCCAGTAACCCCGGGTCTGCTGGAAACACCATATATTTT.

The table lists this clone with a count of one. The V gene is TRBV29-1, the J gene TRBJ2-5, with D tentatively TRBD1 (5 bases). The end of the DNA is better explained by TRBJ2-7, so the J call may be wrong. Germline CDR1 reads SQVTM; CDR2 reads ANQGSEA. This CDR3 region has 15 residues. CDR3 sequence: CSVEETDSASYEQYF. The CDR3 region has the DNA TGCAGCGTTGAAGAAACCGACAGCGCTTCCTACGAGCAGTACTTC.

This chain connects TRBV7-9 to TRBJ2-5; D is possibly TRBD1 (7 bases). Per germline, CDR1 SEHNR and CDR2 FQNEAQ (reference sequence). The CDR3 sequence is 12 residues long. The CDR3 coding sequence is TGTGCTTTGGGGGGACAGCGGAAGACCCAGTACTTC. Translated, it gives CALGGQRKTQYF.

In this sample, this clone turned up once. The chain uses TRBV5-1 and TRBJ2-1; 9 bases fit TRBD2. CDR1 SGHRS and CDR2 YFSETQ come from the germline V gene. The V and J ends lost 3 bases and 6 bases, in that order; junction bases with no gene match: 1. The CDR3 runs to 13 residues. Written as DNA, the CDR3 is TGCGCCAGCAGCTCGGGACTAGCCAATGAGCAGTTCTTC. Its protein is CASSSGLANEQFF.

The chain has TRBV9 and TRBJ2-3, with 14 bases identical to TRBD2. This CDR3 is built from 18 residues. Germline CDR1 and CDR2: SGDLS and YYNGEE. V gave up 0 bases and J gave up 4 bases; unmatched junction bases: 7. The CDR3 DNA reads TGTGCCAGCAGCGTAGCTACGACTAGCGGGAGGGCCGCAGATACGCAGTATTTT. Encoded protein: CASSVATTSGRAADTQYF.

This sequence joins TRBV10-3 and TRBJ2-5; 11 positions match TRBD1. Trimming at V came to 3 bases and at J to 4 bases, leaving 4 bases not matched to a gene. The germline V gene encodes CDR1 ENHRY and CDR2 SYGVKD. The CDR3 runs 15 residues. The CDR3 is CAISEMGTGGETQYF. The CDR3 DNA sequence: TGTGCCATCAGTGAAATGGGGACAGGGGGAGAGACCCAGTACTTC.

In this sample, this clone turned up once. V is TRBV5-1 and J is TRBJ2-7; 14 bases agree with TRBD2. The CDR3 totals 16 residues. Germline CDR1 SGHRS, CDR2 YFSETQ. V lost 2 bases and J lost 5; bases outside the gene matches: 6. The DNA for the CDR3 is TGCGCCAGCAGCTTAGAGGGACTAGCGGGGGACGACGAGCAGTACTTC. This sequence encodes CASSLEGLAGDDEQYF.

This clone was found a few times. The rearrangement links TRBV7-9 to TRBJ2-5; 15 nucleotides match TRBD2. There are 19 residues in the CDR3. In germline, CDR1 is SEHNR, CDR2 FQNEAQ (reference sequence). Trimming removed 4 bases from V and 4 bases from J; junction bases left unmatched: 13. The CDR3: CASSSGLAGGNLLSETQYF. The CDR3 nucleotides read TGTGCCAGCAGCTCTGGACTAGCGGGAGGGAACTTATTGTCAGAGACCCAGTACTTC.

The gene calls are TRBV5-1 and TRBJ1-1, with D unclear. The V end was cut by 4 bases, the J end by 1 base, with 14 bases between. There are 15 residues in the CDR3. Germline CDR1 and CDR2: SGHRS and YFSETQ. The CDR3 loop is CASSPLVVKNTEAFF. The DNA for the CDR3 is TGCGCCAGCAGCCCGTTGGTAGTTAAGAACACTGAAGCTTTCTTT.

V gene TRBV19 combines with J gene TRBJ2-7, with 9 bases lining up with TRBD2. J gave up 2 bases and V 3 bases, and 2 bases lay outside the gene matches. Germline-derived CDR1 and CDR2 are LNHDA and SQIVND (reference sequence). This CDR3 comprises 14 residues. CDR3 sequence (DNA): TGTGCCAGTAGTATTAGCGGGAGTGCCTACGAGCAGTACTTC. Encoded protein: CASSISGSAYEQYF.

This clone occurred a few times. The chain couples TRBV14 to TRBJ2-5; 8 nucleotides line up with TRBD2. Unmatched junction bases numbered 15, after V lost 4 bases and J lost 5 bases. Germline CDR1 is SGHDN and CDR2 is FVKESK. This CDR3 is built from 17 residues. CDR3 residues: CASSPARRSGSGETQYF. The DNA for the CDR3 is TGTGCCAGCAGCCCCGCCCGGAGGAGCGGGAGCGGGGAGACCCAGTACTTC.

The CDR3 protein is CAISRGTDTQYF. For the CDR3, the DNA is TGTGCCATCAGCAGGGGCACAGATACGCAGTATTTT. The rearrangement joins TRBV10-3 to TRBJ2-3; possible D gene TRBD1, 5 bases. The CDR3 has 12 residues. V shed 6 bases and J shed 1 base, with 5 bases lying between them. CDR1 and CDR2 from the germline V gene are ENHRY and SYGVKD.